The next 12 T cell receptor beta chains were all read from a single sample in a study of shared clonotypes between healthy human individuals. CD45RO-negative, CCR7-selected cells formed the naive CD8 fraction, which excluded terminally differentiated effector memory CD45RA+ cells. Sequenced by immunoSEQ multiplex PCR; TCRdb stores in-frame clones only, minus some. The sample lists around 2.1 million clones; about 92% were seen once. The sample taken for sequencing was naive CD8+ T cells from PBMCs. These receptors were collected from a man between 18 and 35 years old in good health. Some clones in this sample may be carry-over from other donors' samples.

This sequence joins TRBV7-2 and TRBJ1-2, with a possible D match to TRBD1 (5 bases). Trimming took off 5 bases at V and 5 bases at J, with 18 bases between the two ends. Germline V gene data show CDR1 as SGHTA and CDR2 as FQGNSA. The CDR3 length is 15 residues. CDR3 in amino acids: CASSPGSRARYGYTF. The CDR3 DNA reads TGTGCCAGCAGCCCAGGGAGCAGGGCCCGGTATGGCTACACCTTC. The variable domain in full, with the rest retrieved from reference TRBV7-2 and TRBJ1-2, is GAGVSQSPSNKVTEKGKDVELRCDPISGHTALYWYRQSLGQGLEFLIYFQGNSAPDKSGLPSDRFSAERTGGSVSTLTIQRTQQEDSAVYLCASSPGSRARYGYTFGSGTRLTVV.

This clone has more than one count but fewer than ten. J is TRBJ1-1 and V is TRBV11-2, with 8 bases lining up with TRBD1. The V and J ends lost 9 bases and 5 bases, in that order; junction bases with no gene match: 8. The CDR3 extends over 13 amino acids. Per the germline V gene, CDR1 is SGHAT and CDR2 is FQNNGV. CDR3 protein: CASIDRGSTEAFF. As DNA, the CDR3 is TGTGCCAGTATTGACAGGGGTTCAACTGAAGCTTTCTTT. Based on the CDR3 plus reference TRBV11-2 and TRBJ1-1, the full variable domain is EAGVAQSPRYKIIEKRQSVAFWCNPISGHATLYWYQQILGQGPKLLIQFQNNGVVDDSQLPKDRFSAERLKGVDSTLKIQPAKLEDSAVYLCASIDRGSTEAFFGQGTRLTVV.

The chain recombines TRBV28 with TRBJ2-7; D possibly corresponds to TRBD2 (6 bases). The V end lost 4 bases, the J end lost 1 base, and 17 bases lay between the germline ends. This CDR3 spans 16 amino acids. The V gene's germline CDR1 is MDHEN and CDR2 SYDVKM. DNA of the CDR3: TGTGCCAGCAGTTCACACCTGGGGACTCAGTCCTACGAGCAGTACTTC. This translates into CASSSHLGTQSYEQYF.

This chain joins TRBV13 and TRBJ2-7; 11 positions agree with TRBD1. This CDR3 has 16 residues. V dropped 5 bases and J dropped 5; count of bases not matched to a gene: 11. Germline-derived CDR1 and CDR2 are PRHDT and FYEKMQ (reference sequence). DNA of the CDR3: TGTGCCAGCAGCCCTGGAAGGACAGGGGGCATACACGAGCAGTACTTC. It encodes CASSPGRTGGIHEQYF.

This clone is a singleton in its sample. V usage is TRBV28 and J usage is TRBJ1-2; D not certain. CDR3 size: 16 residues. The germline V and J ends were trimmed by 2 bases and 2 bases, with 15 bases remaining between them. The V gene's germline CDR1 is MDHEN and CDR2 SYDVKM. The CDR3 region has the DNA TGTGCCAGCAGTTTAGTTCTAACGTCAGAAAACTATGGCTACACCTTC. Translating gives CASSLVLTSENYGYTF.

Concerning this clone itself: The sample holds other DNA sequences that translate to the same CDR3. V usage is TRBV6-5 and J usage is TRBJ1-5, with D maybe TRBD1 (5 bases). The V end was cut by 3 bases, the J end by 1 base, with 7 bases between. There are 14 residues in the CDR3. Germline assignment: CDR1 MNHEY and CDR2 SVGAGI. CDR3 coding DNA: TGTGCCAGCAGTTATTCAGGGAGCAATCAGCCCCAGCATTTT. Translated, it gives CASSYSGSNQPQHF.

This chain connects TRBV6-5 to TRBJ2-1; 7 nucleotides agree with TRBD1. Germline values: CDR1 MNHEY, CDR2 SVGAGI. There are 12 residues in the CDR3. After removal of 5 bases from V and 5 bases from J, the junction contained 0 bases not matched to a gene. CDR3 protein: CASSDRDNEQFF. The CDR3 DNA sequence: TGTGCCAGCAGTGACAGGGACAATGAGCAGTTCTTC.

This chain joins TRBV7-9 and TRBJ2-3; either TRBD1 or TRBD2 may fit D (5 bases each). V lost 5 bases and J lost 6, with 15 bases in between. Germline V lookup: CDR1 SEHNR, CDR2 FQNEAQ (reference sequence). This CDR3 region has 14 residues. The CDR3 loop reads CASSPPPGRDTQYF. CDR3 DNA sequence: TGTGCCAGCAGCCCCCCCCCGGGGCGCGATACGCAGTATTTT.

This chain links TRBV4-3 with TRBJ2-5; D is unclear. Trimming pared 4 bases from V and 0 bases from J, leaving 12 bases between. The CDR3 is 15 residues long. Germline V gene lookup returns CDR1 LGHNA and CDR2 YSLEER. In DNA, the CDR3 is TGCGCCAGCAGCCCCGAGTTCAGGTACCAAGAGACCCAGTACTTC. Translated, it gives CASSPEFRYQETQYF.

The V gene is TRBV29-1, the J gene TRBJ1-2; D gene unclear. This CDR3 contains 10 residues. Germline V gene lookup returns CDR1 SQVTM and CDR2 ANQGSEA. With 6 bases removed from V and 8 bases from J, the gap between germline ends came to 10 bases. CDR3 region: CSVPGGGYTF. CDR3 DNA: TGCAGCGTCCCGGGTGGCGGCTACACCTTC.

V and J are TRBV5-6 and TRBJ2-5, with D perhaps TRBD2 (6 bases). V lost 4 bases to trimming and J lost 5 bases, with 21 bases between them. CDR1 is SGHDT, CDR2 YYEEEE, per germline. The CDR3 loop spans 16 amino acids. CDR3 sequence: CASSPGVQGTFETQYF. In DNA form, the CDR3 reads TGTGCCAGCAGCCCGGGAGTGCAAGGGACGTTTGAGACCCAGTACTTC.

This clone was seen only once. J is TRBJ2-1 and V is TRBV9; 9 bases line up with TRBD2. Germline V gene data show CDR1 as SGDLS and CDR2 as YYNGEE. The V segment lost 2 bases and the J segment 4 bases; nucleotides outside the gene matches: 10. The CDR3 is made up of 17 amino acids. The CDR3 loop reads CASSVSGSIGAYNEQFF. The DNA of the CDR3 is TGTGCCAGCAGCGTTAGCGGGAGTATTGGAGCTTACAATGAGCAGTTCTTC.